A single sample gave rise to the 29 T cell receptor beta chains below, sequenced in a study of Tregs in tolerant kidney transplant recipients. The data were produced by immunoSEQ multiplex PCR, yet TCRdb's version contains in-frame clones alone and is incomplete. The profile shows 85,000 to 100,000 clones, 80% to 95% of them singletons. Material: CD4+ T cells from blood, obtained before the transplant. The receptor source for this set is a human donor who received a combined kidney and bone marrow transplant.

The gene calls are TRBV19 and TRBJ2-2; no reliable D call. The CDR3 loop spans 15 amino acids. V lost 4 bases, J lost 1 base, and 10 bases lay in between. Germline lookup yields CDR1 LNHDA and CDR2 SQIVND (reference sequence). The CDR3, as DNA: TGTGCCAGTAGTAGCCCCCCAGGGAACACCGGGGAGCTGTTTTTT. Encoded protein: CASSSPPGNTGELFF.

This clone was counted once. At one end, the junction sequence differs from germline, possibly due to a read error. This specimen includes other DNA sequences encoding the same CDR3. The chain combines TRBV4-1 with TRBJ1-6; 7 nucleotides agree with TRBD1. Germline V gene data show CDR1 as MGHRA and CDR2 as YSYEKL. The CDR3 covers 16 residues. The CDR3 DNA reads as TGCGCCAGCAGCTTTCGACAGGGAAACGATAATTCCCCCCTCCACTTT. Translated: CASSFRQGNDNSPLHF.

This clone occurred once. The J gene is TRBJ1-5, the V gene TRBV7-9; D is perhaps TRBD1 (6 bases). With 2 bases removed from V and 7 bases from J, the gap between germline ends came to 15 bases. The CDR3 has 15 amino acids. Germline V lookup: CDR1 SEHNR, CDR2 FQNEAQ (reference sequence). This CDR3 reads CASSLPGVGEQPQHF. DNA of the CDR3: TGTGCCAGCAGCTTACCAGGGGTAGGTGAGCAGCCCCAGCATTTT.

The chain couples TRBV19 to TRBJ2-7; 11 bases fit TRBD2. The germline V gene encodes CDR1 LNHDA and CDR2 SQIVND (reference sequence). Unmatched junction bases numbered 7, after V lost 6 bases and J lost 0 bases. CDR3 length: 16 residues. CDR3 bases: TGTGCCAGTAGCCCTGGACTAGCGGGCTACTCCTACGAGCAGTACTTC. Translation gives CASSPGLAGYSYEQYF.

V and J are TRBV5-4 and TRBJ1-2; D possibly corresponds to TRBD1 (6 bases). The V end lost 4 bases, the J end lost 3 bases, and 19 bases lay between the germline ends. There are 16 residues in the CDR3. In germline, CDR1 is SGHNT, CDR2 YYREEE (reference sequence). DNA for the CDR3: TGTGCCAGCAGCCCGGGGGGGCAGTTAAGAGACTATGGCTACACCTTC. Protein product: CASSPGGQLRDYGYTF.

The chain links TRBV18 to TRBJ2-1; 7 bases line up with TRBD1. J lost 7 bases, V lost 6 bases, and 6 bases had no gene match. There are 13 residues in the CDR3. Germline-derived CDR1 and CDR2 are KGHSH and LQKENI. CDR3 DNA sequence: TGTGCCAGCTCGCGGACAGGTGAAAATGAGCAGTTCTTC. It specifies CASSRTGENEQFF.

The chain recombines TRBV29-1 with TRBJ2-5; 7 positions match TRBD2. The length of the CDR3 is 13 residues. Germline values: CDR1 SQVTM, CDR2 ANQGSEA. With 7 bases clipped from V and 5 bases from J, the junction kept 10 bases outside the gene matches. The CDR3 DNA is TGCAGCGCCCGACAGCCCGGGAGGGAGACCCAGTACTTC. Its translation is CSARQPGRETQYF. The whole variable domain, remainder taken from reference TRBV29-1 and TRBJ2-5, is SAVISQKPSRDICQRGTSLTIQCQVDSQVTMMFWYRQQPGQSLTLIATANQGSEATYESGFVIDKFPISRPNLTFSTLTVSNMSPEDSSIYLCSARQPGRETQYFGPGTRLLVL.

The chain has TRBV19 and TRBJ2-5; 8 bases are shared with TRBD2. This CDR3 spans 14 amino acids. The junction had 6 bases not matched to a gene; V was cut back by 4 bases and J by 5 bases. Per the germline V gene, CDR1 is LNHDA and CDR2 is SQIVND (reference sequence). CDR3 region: CASSTRTSLETQYF. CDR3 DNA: TGTGCCAGTAGTACCAGGACTAGCTTGGAGACCCAGTACTTC.

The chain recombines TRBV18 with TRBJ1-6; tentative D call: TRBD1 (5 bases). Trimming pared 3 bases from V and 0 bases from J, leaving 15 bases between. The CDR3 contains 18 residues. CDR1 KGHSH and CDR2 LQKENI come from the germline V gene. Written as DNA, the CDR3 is TGTGCCAGCTCACCTCTATCGGGGGGGAGCTCCTATAATTCACCCCTCCACTTT. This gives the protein CASSPLSGGSSYNSPLHF.

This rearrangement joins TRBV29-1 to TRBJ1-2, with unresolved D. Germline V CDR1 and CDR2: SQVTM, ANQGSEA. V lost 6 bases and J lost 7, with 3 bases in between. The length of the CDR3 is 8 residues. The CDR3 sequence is CSVSGYTF. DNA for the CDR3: TGCAGCGTCAGTGGCTACACCTTC.

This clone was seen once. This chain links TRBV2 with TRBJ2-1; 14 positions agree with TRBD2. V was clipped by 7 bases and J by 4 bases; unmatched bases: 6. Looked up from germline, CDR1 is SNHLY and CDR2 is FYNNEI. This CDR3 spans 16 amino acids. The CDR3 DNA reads TGTGCCAGCACCATTGGGACTAGCGGGAGATACAATGAGCAGTTCTTC. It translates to CASTIGTSGRYNEQFF.

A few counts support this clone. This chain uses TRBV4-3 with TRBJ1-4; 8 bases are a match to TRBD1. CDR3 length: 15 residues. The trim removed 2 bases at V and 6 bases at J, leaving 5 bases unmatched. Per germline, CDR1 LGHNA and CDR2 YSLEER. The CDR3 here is CASSQPTGADEKLFF. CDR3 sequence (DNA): TGCGCCAGCAGCCAACCGACAGGGGCGGATGAAAAACTGTTTTTT.

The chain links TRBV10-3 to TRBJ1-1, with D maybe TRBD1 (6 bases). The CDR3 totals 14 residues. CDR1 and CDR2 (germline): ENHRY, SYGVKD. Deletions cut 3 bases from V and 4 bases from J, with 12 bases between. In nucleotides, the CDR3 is TGTGCCATCAGTGACTCAGGGGCCATCACTGAAGCTTTCTTT. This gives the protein CAISDSGAITEAFF.

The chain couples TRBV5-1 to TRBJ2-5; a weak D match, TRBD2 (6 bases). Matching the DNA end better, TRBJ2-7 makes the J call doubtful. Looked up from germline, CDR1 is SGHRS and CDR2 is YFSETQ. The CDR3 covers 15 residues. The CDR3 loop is CASSSFSSGTYEQYF. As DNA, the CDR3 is TGCGCCAGCTCCTCCTTTTCCTCAGGGACTTACGAGCAGTACTTC.

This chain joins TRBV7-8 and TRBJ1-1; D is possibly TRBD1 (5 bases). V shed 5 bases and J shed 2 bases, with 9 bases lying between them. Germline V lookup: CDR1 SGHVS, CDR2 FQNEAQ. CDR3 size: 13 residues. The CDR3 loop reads CASSRGVNTEAFF. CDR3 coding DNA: TGTGCCAGCAGCCGGGGGGTAAACACTGAAGCTTTCTTT.

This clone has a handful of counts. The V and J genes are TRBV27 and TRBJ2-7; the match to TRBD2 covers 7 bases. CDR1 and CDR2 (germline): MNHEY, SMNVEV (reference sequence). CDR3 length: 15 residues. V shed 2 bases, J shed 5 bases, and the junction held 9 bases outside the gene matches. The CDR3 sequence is CASSLSAGVNHEQYF. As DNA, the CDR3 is TGTGCCAGCAGTTTAAGTGCGGGAGTTAACCACGAGCAGTACTTC.

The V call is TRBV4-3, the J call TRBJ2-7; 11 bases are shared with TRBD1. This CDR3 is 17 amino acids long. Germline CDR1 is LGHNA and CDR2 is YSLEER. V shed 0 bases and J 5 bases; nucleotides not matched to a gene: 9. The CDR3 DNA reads TGCGCCAGCAGCCAAGATGGTCGGGGACAGGGGGAAAACGAGCAGTACTTC. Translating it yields CASSQDGRGQGENEQYF.

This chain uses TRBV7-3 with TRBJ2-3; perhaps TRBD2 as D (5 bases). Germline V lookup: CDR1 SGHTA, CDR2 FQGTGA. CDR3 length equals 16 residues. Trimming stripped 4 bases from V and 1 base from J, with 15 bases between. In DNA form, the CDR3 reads TGTGCCAGCAGCTCCGAGACCGGGCGGGGCACAGATACGCAGTATTTT. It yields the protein CASSSETGRGTDTQYF.

The CDR3 protein is CASSSGLADSGEQFF. Here the CDR3 DNA reads TGCGCCAGCAGCTCGGGACTAGCGGACTCGGGGGAGCAGTTCTTC. V usage is TRBV5-1 and J usage is TRBJ2-1; 11 bases align to TRBD2. Germline V lookup: CDR1 SGHRS, CDR2 YFSETQ. The CDR3 is made up of 15 amino acids. After removal of 3 bases from V and 10 bases from J, the junction contained 9 bases not matched to a gene.

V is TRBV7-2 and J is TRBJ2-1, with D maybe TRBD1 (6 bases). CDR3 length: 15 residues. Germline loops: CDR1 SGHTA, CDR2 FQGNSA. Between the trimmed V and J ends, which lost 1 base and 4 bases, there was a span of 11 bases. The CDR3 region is CASSLDTGSYNEQFF. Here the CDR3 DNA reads TGTGCCAGCAGCTTAGACACAGGGTCGTACAATGAGCAGTTCTTC.

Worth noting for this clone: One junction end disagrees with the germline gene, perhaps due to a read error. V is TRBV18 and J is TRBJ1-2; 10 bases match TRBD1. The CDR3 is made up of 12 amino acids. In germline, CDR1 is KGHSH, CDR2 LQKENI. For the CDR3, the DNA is TGTGCCAGCTCAAATATCCGGGACAGGGGTCCATTC. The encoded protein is CASSNIRDRGPF.

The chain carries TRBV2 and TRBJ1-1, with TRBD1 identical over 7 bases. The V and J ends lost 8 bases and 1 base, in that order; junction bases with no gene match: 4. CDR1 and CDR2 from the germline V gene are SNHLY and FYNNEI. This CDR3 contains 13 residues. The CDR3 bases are TGTGCCAGCGAGGGACAGCCGAACACTGAAGCTTTCTTT. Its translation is CASEGQPNTEAFF.

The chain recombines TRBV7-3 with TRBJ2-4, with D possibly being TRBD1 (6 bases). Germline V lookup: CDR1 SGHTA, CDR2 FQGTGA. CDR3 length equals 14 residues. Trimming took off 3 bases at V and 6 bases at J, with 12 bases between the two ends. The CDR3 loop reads CASSFNRDANIQYF. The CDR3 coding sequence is TGTGCCAGCAGCTTCAACAGGGATGCAAACATTCAGTACTTC.

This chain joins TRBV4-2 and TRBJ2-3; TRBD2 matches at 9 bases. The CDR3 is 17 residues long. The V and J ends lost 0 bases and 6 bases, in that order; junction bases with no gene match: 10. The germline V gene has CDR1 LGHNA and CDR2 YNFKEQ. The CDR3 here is CASSQEWGLAPLDTQYF. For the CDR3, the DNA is TGTGCCAGCAGCCAAGAATGGGGACTAGCACCTCTTGATACGCAGTATTTT.

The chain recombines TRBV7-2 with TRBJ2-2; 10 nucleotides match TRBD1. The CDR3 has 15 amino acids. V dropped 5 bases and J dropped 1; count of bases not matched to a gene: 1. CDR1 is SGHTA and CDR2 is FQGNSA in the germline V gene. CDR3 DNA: TGTGCCAGCAGCCGGGACAGGGGGAACACCGGGGAGCTGTTTTTT. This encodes CASSRDRGNTGELFF.

The CDR3 nucleotides are TGTGCCAGCAGCAACGGGGGGGGCTACACCTTC. It codes for CASSNGGGYTF. The genes are TRBV6-5 and TRBJ1-2, with D possibly being TRBD1 (5 bases). V was trimmed by 6 bases and J by 8 bases, leaving 10 bases between them. The CDR3 has 11 residues. Germline V gene sequence: CDR1 MNHEY, CDR2 SVGAGI.

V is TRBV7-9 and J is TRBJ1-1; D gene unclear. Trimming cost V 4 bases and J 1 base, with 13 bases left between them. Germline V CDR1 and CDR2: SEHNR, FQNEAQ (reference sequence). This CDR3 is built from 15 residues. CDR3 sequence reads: CASSSRRGRNTEAFF. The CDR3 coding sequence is TGTGCCAGCAGCTCTCGACGCGGGCGGAACACTGAAGCTTTCTTT.

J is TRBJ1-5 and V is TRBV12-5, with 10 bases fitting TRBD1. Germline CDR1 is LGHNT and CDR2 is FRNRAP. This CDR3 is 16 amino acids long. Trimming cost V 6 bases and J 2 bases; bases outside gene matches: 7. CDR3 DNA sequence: TGTGCTAGTGGCCGAACAGGACAGGGGGGCAATCAGCCCCAGCATTTT. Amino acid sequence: CASGRTGQGGNQPQHF. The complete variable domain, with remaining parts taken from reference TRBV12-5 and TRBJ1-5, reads DARVTQTPRHKVTEMGQEVTMRCQPILGHNTVFWYRQTMMQGLELLAYFRNRAPLDDSGMPKDRFSAEMPDATLATLKIQPSEPRDSAVYFCASGRTGQGGNQPQHFGDGTRLSIL.

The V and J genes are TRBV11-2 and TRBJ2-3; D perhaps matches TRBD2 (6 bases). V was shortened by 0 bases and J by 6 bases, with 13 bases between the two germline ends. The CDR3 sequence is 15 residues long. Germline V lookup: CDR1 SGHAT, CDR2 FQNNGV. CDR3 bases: TGTGCCAGCAGCTTAGATGGGATAGCGGAGGATACGCAGTATTTT. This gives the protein CASSLDGIAEDTQYF.